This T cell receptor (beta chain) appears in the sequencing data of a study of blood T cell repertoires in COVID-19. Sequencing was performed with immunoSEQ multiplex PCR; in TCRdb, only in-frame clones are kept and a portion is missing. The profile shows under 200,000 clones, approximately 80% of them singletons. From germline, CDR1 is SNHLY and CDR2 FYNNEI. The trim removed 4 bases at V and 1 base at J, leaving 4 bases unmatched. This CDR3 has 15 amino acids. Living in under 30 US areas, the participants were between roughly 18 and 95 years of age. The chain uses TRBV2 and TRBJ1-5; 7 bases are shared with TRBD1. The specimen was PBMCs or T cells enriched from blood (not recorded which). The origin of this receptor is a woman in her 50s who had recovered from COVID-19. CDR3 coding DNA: TGTGCCAGCAGTGGACAGGGACTCAGCAATCAGCCCCAGCATTTT. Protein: CASSGQGLSNQPQHF.